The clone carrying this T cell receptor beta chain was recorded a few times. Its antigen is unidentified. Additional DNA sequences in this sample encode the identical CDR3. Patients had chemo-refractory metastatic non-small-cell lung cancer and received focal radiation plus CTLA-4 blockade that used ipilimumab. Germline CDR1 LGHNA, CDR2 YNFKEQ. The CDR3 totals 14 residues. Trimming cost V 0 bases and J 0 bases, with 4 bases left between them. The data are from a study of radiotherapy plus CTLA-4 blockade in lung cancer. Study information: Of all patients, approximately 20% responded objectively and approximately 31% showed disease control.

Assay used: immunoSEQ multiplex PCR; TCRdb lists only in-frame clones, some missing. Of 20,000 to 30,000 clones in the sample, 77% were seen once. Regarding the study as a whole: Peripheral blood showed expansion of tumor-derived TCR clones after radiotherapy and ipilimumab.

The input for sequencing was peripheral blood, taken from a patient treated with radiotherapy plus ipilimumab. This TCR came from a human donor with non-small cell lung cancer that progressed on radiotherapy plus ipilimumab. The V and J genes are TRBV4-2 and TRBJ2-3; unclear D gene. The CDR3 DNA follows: TGTGCCAGCAGCCAAGACGGGAGCACAGATACGCAGTATTTT. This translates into CASSQDGSTDTQYF.